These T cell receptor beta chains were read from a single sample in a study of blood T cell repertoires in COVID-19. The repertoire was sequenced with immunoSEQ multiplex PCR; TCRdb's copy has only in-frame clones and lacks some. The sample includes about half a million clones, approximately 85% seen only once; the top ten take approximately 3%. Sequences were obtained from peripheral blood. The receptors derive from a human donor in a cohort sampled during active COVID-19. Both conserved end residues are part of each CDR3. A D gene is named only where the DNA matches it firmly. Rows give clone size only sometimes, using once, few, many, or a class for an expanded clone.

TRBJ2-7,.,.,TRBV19,TGTGCCAGTAGTATTGGGCAGAACTACGAGCAGTACTTC,CASSIGQNYEQYF
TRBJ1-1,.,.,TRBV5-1,TGCGCCAGCAGCTTGGCAGGGCCCACTGAAGCTTTCTTT,CASSLAGPTEAFF
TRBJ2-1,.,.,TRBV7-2,TGTGCCAGCAGCTTAAGCTGGAATGAGCAGTTCTTC,CASSLSWNEQFF
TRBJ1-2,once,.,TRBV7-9,TGTGCCAGCAGCTTAGTGCAGAGGAACTATGGCTACACCTTC,CASSLVQRNYGYTF
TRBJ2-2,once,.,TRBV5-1,TGCGCCAGCAGCTTGGGACAGACGAACGACGGGGAGCTGTTTTTT,CASSLGQTNDGELFF
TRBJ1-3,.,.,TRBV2,TGTGCCAGCAGTGAGCAGGGCGTCCCCTCTGGAAACACCATATATTTT,CASSEQGVPSGNTIYF
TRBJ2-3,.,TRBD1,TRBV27,TGTGCCAGCAGTCACCGGGACAGGAGGACAGATACGCAGTATTTT,CASSHRDRRTDTQYF
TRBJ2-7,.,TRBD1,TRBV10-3,TGTGCCATCATGGCCGGGACAGGGGTCTACGAGCAGTACTTC,CAIMAGTGVYEQYF
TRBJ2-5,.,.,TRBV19,TGTGCCAGTAGTATAACTAGGGCCGGAGAGACCCAGTACTTC,CASSITRAGETQYF
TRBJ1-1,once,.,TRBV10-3,TGTGCCATCAGTGAGGGAAGGGGTCTCTACACTGAAGCTTTCTTT,CAISEGRGLYTEAFF
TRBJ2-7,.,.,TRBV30,TGTGCCTGGAGTCAGCCCGACAGACAGCGCGAGCAGTACTTC,CAWSQPDRQREQYF
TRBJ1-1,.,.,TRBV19,TGTGCCAGTAGTATAGGTCGTGTGTTGACAGCTAACACTGAAGCTTTCTTT,CASSIGRVLTANTEAFF
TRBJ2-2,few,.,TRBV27,TGTGCCAGCAGTTGGCCCGGAGGAACCGGGGAGCTGTTTTTT,CASSWPGGTGELFF
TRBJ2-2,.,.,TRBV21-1,TGTGCCAGCAACGGAGCTCCTGCGGGAGAGATCGGGGAGCTGTTTTTT,CASNGAPAGEIGELFF
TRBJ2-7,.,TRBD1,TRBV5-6,TGTGCCAGCAGGGGGACAGGGAGCTCCTACGAGCAGTACTTC,CASRGTGSSYEQYF
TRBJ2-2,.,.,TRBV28,TGTGCCAGCAGTTCGGTCACGGTCACCGGGGAGCTGTTTTTT,CASSSVTVTGELFF
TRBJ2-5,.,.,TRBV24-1,TGTGCCACCAGTGATCGGACAGGGAGGGAAGAGACCCAGTACTTC,CATSDRTGREETQYF
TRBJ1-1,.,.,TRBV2,TGTGCCAGCACCCGGGTAGGAAACACTGAAGCTTTCTTT,CASTRVGNTEAFF
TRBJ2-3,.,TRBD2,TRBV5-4,TGTGCCAGCAGCTCTGAGCGGGGAAGCACAGATACGCAGTATTTT,CASSSERGSTDTQYF
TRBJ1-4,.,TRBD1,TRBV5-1,TGCGCCAGCAGCCTCGGACAGGGGGCTACTACTGAAAAACTGTTTTTT,CASSLGQGATTEKLFF
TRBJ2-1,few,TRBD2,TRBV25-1,TGTGCCAGCAGTGACCAACCGGGACTAGCGGGACTGAAGCAGTTCTTC,CASSDQPGLAGLKQFF
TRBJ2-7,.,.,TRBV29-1,TGCAGCGTTGCCCTTCCAGGGGGGTACGAGCAGTACTTC,CSVALPGGYEQYF
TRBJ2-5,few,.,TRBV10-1,TGCGCCAGCAGTGAGAAAGGGCTACAGGGCTTGGAGACCCAGTACTTC,CASSEKGLQGLETQYF
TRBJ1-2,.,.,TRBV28,TGTGCCAGCAGTTTGTGGACGGGGGGCTACACCTTC,CASSLWTGGYTF
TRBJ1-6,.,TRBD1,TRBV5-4,TGTGCCAGCAGCTACCGGGACAGGGGTAATTCACCCCTCCACTTT,CASSYRDRGNSPLHF
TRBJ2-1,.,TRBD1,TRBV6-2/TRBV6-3,TGTGCCAGCAGTTACTCGCTTGTAGGCAGGGGGTACAATGAGCAGTTCTTC,CASSYSLVGRGYNEQFF
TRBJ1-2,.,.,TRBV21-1,TGTGCCAGCAGCAAAGTAGAGGACAGGGGGCACTATGGCTACACCTTC,CASSKVEDRGHYGYTF
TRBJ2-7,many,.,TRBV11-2,TGTGCCAGCAGCTTAGGCAGACTCTACGAGCAGTACTTC,CASSLGRLYEQYF
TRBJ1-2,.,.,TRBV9,TGTGCCAGCAGCAAGTGGGGAGCGGAGGGCTACACCTTC,CASSKWGAEGYTF
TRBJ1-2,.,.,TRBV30,TGTGCCTGGAGTGTGGGCTTGCTGTATGGCTACACCTTC,CAWSVGLLYGYTF
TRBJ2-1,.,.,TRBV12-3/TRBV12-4,TGTGCCAGCAGTTTAGAACAGTACAATGAGCAGTTCTTC,CASSLEQYNEQFF
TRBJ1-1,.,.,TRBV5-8,TGTGCCAGCAGACAACAGGGGAACACTGAAGCTTTCTTT,CASRQQGNTEAFF
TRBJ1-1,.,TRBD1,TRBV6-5,TGTGCCAGCAGTCCACGGACAGGGGGGGACACTGAAGCTTTCTTT,CASSPRTGGDTEAFF
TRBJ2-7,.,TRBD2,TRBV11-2,TGTGCCAGCAGCTTAGACGGGGCGGGAGGCTCCTACGAGCAGTACTTC,CASSLDGAGGSYEQYF
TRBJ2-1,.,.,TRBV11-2,TGTGCCAGCAGCTTTGCCCGGGGGGCCGGGCAGTTCTTC,CASSFARGAGQFF
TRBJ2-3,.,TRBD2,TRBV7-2,TGTGCCAGCAGCCCCGGACTAGTTGTAGATACGCAGTATTTT,CASSPGLVVDTQYF
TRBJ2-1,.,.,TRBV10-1,TGCGCCAGCTGTTCAGGGGGAGGATACAATGAGCAGTTCTTC,CASCSGGGYNEQFF
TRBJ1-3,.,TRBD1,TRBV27,TGTGCCAGCAGTTCCGCCCGGGACAGAGACGGGAACACCATATATTTT,CASSSARDRDGNTIYF
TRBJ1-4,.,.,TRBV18,TGTGCCAGCTCACTAAGGGAGTCGGGGGAAAAACTGTTTTTT,CASSLRESGEKLFF
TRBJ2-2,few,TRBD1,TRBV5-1,TGCGCCAGCAGGCCTGCCGGGACAGGGGAAGCCGGGGAGCTGTTTTTT,CASRPAGTGEAGELFF
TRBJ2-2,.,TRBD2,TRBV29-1,TGCAGCGTTGGATTCCCTAGCGGCTCGAACACCGGGGAGCTGTTTTTT,CSVGFPSGSNTGELFF
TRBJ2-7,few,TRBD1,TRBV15,TGTGCCACCAGCAGTGACAGGGATATCTACGAGCAGTACTTC,CATSSDRDIYEQYF
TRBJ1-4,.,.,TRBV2,TGTGCCAGCCGGACAGCAACTAATGAAAAACTGTTTTTT,CASRTATNEKLFF
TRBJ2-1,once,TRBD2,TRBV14,TGTGCCAGCAGCCCTCTAGCGGTTAGCTCCTACAATGAGCAGTTCTTC,CASSPLAVSSYNEQFF
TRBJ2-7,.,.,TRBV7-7,TGTGCTAGCAGCCCGGGGGTGGGGTCACTCTCCTACGAGCAGTACTTC,CASSPGVGSLSYEQYF
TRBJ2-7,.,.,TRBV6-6,TGTGCCAGCAGTTACGAGGGCGGCTGGGAGGAGCAGTACTTC,CASSYEGGWEEQYF
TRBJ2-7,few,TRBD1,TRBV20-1,TGCAGTACATGGACAGGGAGAGAGCAGTACTTC,CSTWTGREQYF
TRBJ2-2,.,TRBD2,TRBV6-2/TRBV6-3,TGTGCCAGCAACCCGCAAAATACTGGCGGGAGGGCCGCAGACGGGGAGCTGTTTTTT,CASNPQNTGGRAADGELFF
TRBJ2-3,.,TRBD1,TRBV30,TGTGCCTGGAGGGACAGGGGGGTGGATACGCAGTATTTT,CAWRDRGVDTQYF
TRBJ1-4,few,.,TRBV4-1,TGCGCCAGCAGCCAAGATGGCGGAAGTCGGACAGCTAATGAAAAACTGTTTTTT,CASSQDGGSRTANEKLFF
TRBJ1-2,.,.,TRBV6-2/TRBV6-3,TGTGCCAGCAGTTACTCGTTGGCAGGGAACTATGGCTACACCTTC,CASSYSLAGNYGYTF
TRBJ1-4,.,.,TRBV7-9,TGTGCCAGCAGCTTAGGGGATACAGCGTCAGGGGAAAAACTGTTTTTT,CASSLGDTASGEKLFF
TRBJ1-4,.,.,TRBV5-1,TGCGCCAGCAGCTTGGGGCAGGGCGATGAAAAACTGTTTTTT,CASSLGQGDEKLFF
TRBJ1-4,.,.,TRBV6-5,TGTGCCAGCAGTTACCAGCGGAGAGAAAAACTGTTTTTT,CASSYQRREKLFF
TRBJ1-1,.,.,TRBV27,TGTGCCAGCAGTCCCCGTCGACAGCATTTAATGAACACTGAAGCTTTCTTT,CASSPRRQHLMNTEAFF
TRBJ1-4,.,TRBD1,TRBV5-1,TGCGCCAGCAGCTACTCCGGGACAGATGAAAAACTGTTTTTT,CASSYSGTDEKLFF
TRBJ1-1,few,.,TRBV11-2,TGTGCCAGCAGCTTAGAAGGAGGTCGAGGGAGGAACACTGAAGCTTTCTTT,CASSLEGGRGRNTEAFF
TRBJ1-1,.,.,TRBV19,TGTGCCAGTAGCTATGCTTACACTGAAGCTTTCTTT,CASSYAYTEAFF
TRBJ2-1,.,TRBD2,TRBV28,TGTGCCAGCAGCTCTAGCGGGAGACCGGCCTACAATGAGCAGTTCTTC,CASSSSGRPAYNEQFF
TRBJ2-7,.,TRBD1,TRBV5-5,TGTGCCAGCAGCGTGGGACAGGGACTCTACGAGCAGTACTTC,CASSVGQGLYEQYF